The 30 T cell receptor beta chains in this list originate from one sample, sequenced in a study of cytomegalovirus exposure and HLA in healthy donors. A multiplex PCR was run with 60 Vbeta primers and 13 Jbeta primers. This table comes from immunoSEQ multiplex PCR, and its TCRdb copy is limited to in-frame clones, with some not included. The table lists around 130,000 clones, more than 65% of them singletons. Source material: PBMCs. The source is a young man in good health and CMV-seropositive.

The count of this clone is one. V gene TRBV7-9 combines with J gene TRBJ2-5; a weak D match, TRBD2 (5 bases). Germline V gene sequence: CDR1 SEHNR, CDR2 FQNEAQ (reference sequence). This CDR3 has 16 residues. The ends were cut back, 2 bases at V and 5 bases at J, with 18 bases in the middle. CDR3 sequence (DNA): TGTGCCAGCAGCTTAAGCAATCTAGCCCCGGGGGAGACCCAGTACTTC. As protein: CASSLSNLAPGETQYF.

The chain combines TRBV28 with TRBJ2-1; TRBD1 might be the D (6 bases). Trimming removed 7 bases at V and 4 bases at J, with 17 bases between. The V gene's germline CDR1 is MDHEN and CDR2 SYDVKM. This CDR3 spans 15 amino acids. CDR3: CASTSTGTFYNEQFF. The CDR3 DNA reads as TGTGCCAGCACCTCGACAGGAACCTTTTACAATGAGCAGTTCTTC.

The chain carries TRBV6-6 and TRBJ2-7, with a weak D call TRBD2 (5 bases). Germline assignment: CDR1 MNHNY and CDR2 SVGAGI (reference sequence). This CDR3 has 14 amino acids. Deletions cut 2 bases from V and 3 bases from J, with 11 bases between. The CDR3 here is CASSYEAGYYEQYF. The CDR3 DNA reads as TGTGCCAGCAGTTACGAGGCGGGCTACTACGAGCAGTACTTC.

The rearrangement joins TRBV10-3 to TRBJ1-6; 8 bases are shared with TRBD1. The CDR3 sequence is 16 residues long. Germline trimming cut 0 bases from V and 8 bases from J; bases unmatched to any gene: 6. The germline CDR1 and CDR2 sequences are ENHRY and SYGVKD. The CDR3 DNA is TGTGCCATCAGTGAGTCGGGGGGGGGACAGGATTCACCCCTCCACTTT. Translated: CAISESGGGQDSPLHF.

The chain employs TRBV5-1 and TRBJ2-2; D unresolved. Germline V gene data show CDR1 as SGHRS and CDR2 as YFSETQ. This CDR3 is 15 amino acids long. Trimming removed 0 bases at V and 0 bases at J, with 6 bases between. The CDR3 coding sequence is TGCGCCAGCAGCTTGGCTACAGCGAACACCGGGGAGCTGTTTTTT. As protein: CASSLATANTGELFF.

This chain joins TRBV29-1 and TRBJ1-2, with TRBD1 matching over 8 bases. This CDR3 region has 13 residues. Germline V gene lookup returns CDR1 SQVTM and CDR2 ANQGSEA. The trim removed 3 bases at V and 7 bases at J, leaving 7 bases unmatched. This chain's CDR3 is CSVESDRVGGYTF. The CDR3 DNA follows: TGCAGCGTTGAGTCGGACAGGGTTGGTGGCTACACCTTC.

The CDR3 spells CASSIARIYLNTEAFF. For the CDR3, the DNA is TGTGCCAGCAGTATCGCGCGGATCTACCTCAACACTGAAGCTTTCTTT. The chain recombines TRBV11-2 with TRBJ1-1; D is undetermined. V was trimmed by 6 bases and J by 2 bases, leaving 19 bases between them. Germline CDR1 and CDR2: SGHAT and FQNNGV. The CDR3 runs to 16 residues. The full variable domain, completed using reference TRBV11-2 and TRBJ1-1, is EAGVAQSPRYKIIEKRQSVAFWCNPISGHATLYWYQQILGQGPKLLIQFQNNGVVDDSQLPKDRFSAERLKGVDSTLKIQPAKLEDSAVYLCASSIARIYLNTEAFFGQGTRLTVV.

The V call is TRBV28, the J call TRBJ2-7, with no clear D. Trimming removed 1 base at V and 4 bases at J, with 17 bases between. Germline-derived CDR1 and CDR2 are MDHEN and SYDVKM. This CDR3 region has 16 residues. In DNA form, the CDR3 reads TGTGCCAGCAGTTTATTTTTGGCCGACGGGTTTTACGAGCAGTACTTC. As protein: CASSLFLADGFYEQYF.

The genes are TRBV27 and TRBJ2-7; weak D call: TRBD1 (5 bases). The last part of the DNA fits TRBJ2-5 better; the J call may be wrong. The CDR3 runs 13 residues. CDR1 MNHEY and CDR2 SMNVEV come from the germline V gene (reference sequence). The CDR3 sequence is CASSKDIRVTQYF. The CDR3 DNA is TGTGCCAGCAGTAAGGACATCCGCGTGACCCAGTACTTC.

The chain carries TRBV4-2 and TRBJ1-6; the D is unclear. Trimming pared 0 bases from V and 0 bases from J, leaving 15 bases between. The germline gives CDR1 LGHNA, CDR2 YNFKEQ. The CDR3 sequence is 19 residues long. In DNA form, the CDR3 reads TGTGCCAGCAGCCAAGAACTATATCAGCCGAGCTCCTATAATTCACCCCTCCACTTT. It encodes CASSQELYQPSSYNSPLHF.

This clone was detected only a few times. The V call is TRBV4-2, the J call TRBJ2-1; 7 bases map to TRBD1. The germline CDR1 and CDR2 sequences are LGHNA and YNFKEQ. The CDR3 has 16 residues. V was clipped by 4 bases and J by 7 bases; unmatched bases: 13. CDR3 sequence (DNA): TGTGCCAGCAGCCGGACAGGCGACAGCCCAGGGAATGAGCAGTTCTTC. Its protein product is CASSRTGDSPGNEQFF.

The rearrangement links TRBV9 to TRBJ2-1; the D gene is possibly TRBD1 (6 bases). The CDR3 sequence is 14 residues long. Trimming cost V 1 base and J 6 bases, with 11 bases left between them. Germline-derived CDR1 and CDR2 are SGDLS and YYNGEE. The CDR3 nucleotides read TGTGCCAGCAGCGTACTGGACAGCGTCAATGAGCAGTTCTTC. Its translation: CASSVLDSVNEQFF.

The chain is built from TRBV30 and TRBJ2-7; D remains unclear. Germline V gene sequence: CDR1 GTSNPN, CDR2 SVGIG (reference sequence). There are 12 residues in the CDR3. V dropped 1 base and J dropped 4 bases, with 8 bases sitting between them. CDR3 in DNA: TGTGCCTGGAGTGAACAGCCTTACGAGCAGTACTTC. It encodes CAWSEQPYEQYF.

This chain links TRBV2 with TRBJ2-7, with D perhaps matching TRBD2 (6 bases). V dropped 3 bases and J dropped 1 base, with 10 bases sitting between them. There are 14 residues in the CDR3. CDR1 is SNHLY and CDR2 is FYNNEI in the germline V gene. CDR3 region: CASSDGGPSYEQYF. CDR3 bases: TGTGCCAGCAGTGACGGAGGGCCATCCTACGAGCAGTACTTC.

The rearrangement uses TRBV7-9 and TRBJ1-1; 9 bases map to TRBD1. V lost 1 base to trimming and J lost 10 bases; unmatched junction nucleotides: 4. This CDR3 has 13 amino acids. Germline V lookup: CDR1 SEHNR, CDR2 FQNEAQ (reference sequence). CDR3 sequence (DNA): TGTGCCAGCAGCTTAGTACAGGGGGCAGGAGCTTTCTTT. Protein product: CASSLVQGAGAFF.

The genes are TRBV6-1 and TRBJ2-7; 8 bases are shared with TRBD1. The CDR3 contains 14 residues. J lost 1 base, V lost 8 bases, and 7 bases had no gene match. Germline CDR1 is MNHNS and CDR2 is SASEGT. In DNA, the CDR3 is TGTGCCAGCCAGGACAGGGTGGGTTCCTACGAGCAGTACTTC. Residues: CASQDRVGSYEQYF.

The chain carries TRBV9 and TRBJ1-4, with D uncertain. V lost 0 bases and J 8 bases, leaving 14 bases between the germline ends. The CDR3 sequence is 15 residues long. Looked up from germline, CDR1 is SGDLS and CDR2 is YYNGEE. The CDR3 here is CASSVGEGGVEKLFF. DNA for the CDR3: TGTGCCAGCAGCGTAGGGGAGGGCGGCGTCGAAAAACTGTTTTTT.

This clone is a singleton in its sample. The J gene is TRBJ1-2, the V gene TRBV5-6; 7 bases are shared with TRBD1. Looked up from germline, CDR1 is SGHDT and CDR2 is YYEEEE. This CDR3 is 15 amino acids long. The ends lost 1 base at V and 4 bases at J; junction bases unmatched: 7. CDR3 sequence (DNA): TGTGCCAGCAGCTTGCCAGGGGGGTTAGGCTATGGCTACACCTTC. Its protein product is CASSLPGGLGYGYTF. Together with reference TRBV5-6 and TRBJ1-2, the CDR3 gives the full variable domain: DAGVTQSPTHLIKTRGQQVTLRCSPKSGHDTVSWYQQALGQGPQFIFQYYEEEERQRGNFPDRFSGHQFPNYSSELNVNALLLGDSALYLCASSLPGGLGYGYTFGSGTRLTVV.

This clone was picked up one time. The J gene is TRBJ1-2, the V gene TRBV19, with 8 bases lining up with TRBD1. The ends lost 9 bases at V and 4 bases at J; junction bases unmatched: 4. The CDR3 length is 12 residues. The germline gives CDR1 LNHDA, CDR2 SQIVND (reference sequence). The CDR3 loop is CASRTGTYGYTF. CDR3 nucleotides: TGTGCCAGCAGGACAGGGACCTATGGCTACACCTTC. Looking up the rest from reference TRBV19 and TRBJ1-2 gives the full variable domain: DGGITQSPKYLFRKEGQNVTLSCEQNLNHDAMYWYRQDPGQGLRLIYYSQIVNDFQKGDIAEGYSVSREKKESFPLTVTSAQKNPTAFYLCASRTGTYGYTFGSGTRLTVV.

The CDR3 region has the DNA TGTGCCAGCAGCTTACCCGGAACAGCAGACTATGGCTACACCTTC. Translation gives CASSLPGTADYGYTF. The V call is TRBV5-4, the J call TRBJ1-2; D uncertain. The CDR3 totals 15 residues. CDR1 is SGHNT and CDR2 is YYREEE in the germline V gene (reference sequence). V dropped 2 bases and J dropped 3 bases, with 14 bases sitting between them.

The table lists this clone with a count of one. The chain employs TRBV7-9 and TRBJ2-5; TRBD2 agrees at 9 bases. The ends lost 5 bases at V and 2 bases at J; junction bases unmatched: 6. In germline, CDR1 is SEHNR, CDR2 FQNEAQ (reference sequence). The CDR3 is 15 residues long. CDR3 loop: CASSTWTSAQETQYF. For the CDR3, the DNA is TGTGCCAGCAGCACATGGACTAGCGCGCAAGAGACCCAGTACTTC.

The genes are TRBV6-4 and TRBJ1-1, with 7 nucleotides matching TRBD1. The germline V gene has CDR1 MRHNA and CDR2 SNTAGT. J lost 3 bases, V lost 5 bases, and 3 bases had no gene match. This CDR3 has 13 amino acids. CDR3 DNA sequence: TGTGCCAGCAGTAACGACAGGGACACTGAAGCTTTCTTT. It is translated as CASSNDRDTEAFF.

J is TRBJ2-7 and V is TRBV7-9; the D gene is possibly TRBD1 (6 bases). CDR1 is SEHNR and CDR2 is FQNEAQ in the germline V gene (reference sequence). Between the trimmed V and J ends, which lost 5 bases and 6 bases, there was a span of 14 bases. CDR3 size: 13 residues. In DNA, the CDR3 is TGTGCCAGCAGCCTGTTTGTAGGGGGCGAGCAGTACTTC. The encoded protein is CASSLFVGGEQYF. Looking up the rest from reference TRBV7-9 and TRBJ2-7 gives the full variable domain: DTGVSQNPRHKITKRGQNVTFRCDPISEHNRLYWYRQTLGQGPEFLTYFQNEAQLEKSRLLSDRFSAERPKGSFSTLEIQRTEQGDSAMYLCASSLFVGGEQYFGPGTRLTVT.

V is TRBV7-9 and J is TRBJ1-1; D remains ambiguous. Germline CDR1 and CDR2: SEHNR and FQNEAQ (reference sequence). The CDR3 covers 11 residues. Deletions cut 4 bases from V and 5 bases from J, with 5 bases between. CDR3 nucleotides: TGTGCCAGCAGCTCGTTAACTGAAGCTTTCTTT. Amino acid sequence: CASSSLTEAFF.

The CDR3 coding sequence is TGTGCCAGCAGCTGGGCGGAGGGATCAGGCTATGGCTACACCTTC. Translated, it gives CASSWAEGSGYGYTF. The rearrangement joins TRBV7-6 to TRBJ1-2, with unresolved D. Deletions cut 4 bases from V and 4 bases from J, with 16 bases between. This CDR3 region has 15 residues. The germline V gene has CDR1 SGHVS and CDR2 FNYEAQ.

The CDR3 loop reads CASSLGQGLNYGYTF. The CDR3 nucleotides read TGTGCCAGCAGCTTAGGGCAGGGCCTTAACTATGGCTACACCTTC. V and J are TRBV11-2 and TRBJ1-2, with D possibly matching TRBD1 (5 bases). CDR1 is SGHAT, CDR2 FQNNGV, per germline. V was cut by 1 base and J by 1 base, with 10 bases left in between. This CDR3 has 15 amino acids.

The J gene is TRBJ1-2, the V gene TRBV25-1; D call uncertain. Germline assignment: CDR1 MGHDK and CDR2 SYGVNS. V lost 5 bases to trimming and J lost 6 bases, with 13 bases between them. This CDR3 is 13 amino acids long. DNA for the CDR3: TGTGCCAGCAGTTGGACTTCCGCAGATGGCTACACCTTC. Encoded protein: CASSWTSADGYTF.

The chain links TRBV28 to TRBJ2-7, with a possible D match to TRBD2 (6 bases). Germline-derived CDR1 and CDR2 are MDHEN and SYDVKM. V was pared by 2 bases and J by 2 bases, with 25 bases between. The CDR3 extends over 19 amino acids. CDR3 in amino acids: CASSLIPNSEGRPPYEQYF. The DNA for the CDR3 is TGTGCCAGCAGTTTAATCCCGAATTCGGAGGGGCGCCCCCCCTACGAGCAGTACTTC.

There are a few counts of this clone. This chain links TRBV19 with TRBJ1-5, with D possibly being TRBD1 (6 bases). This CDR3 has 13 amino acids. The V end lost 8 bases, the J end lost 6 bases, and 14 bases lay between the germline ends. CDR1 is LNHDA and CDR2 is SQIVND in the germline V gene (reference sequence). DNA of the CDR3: TGTGCCAGTCGCCGGGGGGGGCTTCAGCCCCAGCATTTT. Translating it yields CASRRGGLQPQHF.

This CDR3 is CASAPDRTGELFF. The CDR3 bases are TGTGCTAGTGCCCCAGACAGAACCGGGGAGCTGTTTTTT. V and J are TRBV12-5 and TRBJ2-2, with D possibly matching TRBD1 (5 bases). This CDR3 comprises 13 residues. The V and J ends lost 7 bases and 5 bases respectively, with 11 bases between them. CDR1 is LGHNT, CDR2 FRNRAP, per germline.